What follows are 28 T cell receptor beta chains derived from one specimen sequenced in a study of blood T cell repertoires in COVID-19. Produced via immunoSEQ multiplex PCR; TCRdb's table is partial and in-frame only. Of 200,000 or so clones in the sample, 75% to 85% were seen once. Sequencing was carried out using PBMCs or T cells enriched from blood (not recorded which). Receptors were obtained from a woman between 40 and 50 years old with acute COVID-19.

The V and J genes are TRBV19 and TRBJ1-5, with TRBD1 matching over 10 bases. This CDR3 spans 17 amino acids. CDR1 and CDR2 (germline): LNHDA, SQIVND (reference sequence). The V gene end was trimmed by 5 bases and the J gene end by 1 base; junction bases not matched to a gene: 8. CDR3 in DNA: TGTGCCAGTAGTTCCCGGACAGGGGGACTCAGCAATCAGCCCCAGCATTTT. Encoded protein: CASSSRTGGLSNQPQHF.

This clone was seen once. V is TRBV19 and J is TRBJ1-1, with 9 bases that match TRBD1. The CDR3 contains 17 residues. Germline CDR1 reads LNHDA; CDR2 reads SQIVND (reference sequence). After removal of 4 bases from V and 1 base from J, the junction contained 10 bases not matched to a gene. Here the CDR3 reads CASSKGPPGQGNTEAFF. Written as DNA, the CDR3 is TGTGCCAGTAGTAAGGGTCCGCCGGGACAGGGGAACACTGAAGCTTTCTTT. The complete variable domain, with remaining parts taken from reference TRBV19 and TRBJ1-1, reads DGGITQSPKYLFRKEGQNVTLSCEQNLNHDAMYWYRQDPGQGLRLIYYSQIVNDFQKGDIAEGYSVSREKKESFPLTVTSAQKNPTAFYLCASSKGPPGQGNTEAFFGQGTRLTVV.

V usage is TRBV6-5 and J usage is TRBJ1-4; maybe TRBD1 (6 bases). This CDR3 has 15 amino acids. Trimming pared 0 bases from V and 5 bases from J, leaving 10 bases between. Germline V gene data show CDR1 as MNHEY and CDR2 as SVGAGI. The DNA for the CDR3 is TGTGCCAGCAGTTACTCCCGGCAGGGGAATGAAAAACTGTTTTTT. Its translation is CASSYSRQGNEKLFF.

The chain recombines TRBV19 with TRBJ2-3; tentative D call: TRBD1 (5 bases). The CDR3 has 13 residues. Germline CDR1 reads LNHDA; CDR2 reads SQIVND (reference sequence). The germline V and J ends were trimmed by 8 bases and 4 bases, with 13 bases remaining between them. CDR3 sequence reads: CASGPQGADTQYF. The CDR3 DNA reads TGTGCCAGTGGCCCTCAGGGTGCAGATACGCAGTATTTT.

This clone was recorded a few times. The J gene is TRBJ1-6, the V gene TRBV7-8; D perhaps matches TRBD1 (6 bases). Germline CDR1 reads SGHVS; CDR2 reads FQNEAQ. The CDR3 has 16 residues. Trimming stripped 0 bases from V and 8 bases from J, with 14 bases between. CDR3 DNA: TGTGCCAGCAGCTTAGCGCTAATCGCAGGGGATTCACCCCTCCACTTT. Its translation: CASSLALIAGDSPLHF.

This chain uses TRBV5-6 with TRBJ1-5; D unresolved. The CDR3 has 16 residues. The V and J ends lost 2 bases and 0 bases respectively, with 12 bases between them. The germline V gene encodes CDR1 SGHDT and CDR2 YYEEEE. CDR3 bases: TGTGCCAGCAGCTTAGGATCGGGAAATAGCAATCAGCCCCAGCATTTT. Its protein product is CASSLGSGNSNQPQHF.

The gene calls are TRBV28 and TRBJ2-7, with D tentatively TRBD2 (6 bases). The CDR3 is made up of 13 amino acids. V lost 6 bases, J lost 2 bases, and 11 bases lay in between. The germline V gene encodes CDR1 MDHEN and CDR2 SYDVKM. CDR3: CASSRDSPYEQYF. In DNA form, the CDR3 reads TGTGCCAGCAGCCGGGACTCCCCCTACGAGCAGTACTTC.

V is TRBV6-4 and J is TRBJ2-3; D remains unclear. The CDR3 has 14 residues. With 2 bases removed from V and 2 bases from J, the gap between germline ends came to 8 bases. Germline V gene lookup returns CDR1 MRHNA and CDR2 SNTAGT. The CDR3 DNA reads TGTGCCAGCAGTGACCGCCAGGACACAGATACGCAGTATTTT. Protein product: CASSDRQDTDTQYF.

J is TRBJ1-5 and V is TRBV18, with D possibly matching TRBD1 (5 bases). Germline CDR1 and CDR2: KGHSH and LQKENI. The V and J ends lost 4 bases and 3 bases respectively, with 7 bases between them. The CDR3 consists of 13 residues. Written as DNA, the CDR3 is TGTGCCAGCTCACAGACAGACAATCAGCCCCAGCATTTT. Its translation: CASSQTDNQPQHF. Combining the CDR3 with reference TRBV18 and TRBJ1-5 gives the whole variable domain NAGVMQNPRHLVRRRGQEARLRCSPMKGHSHVYWYRQLPEEGLKFMVYLQKENIIDESGMPKERFSAEFPKEGPSILRIQQVVRGDSAAYFCASSQTDNQPQHFGDGTRLSIL.

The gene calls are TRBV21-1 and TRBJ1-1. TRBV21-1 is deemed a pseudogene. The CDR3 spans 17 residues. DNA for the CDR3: TGTGCCAGCAGCTCCTTTTGGGGGGGAGTATCGCGGGCTGAAGCTTTCTTT. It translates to CASSSFWGGVSRAEAFF.

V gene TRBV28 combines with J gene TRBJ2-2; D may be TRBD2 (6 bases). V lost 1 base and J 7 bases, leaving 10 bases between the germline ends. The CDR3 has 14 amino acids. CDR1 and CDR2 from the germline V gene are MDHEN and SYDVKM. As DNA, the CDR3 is TGTGCCAGCAGTTTATATGTAGCGGACGGGGAGCTGTTTTTT. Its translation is CASSLYVADGELFF.

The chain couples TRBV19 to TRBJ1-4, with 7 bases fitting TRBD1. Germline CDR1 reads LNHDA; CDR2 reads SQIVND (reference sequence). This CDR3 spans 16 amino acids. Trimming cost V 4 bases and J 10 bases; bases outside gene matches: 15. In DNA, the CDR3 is TGTGCCAGTAGTACCCACCCGGACAGGAGCCGTAGAAAACTGTTTTTT. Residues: CASSTHPDRSRRKLFF.

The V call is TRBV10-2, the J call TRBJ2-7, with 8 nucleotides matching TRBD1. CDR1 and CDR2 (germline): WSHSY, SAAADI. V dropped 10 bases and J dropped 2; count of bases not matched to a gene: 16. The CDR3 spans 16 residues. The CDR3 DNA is TGCGCCACCAATCGCTTGGGGACAGGAACGACCTACGAGCAGTACTTC. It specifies CATNRLGTGTTYEQYF.

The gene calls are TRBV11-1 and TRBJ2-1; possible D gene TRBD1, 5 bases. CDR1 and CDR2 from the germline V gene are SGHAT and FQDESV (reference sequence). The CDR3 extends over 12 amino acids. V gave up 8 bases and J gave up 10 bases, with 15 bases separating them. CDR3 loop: CASAQLGREQFF. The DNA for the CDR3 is TGTGCCAGCGCTCAGTTGGGGCGCGAGCAGTTCTTC.

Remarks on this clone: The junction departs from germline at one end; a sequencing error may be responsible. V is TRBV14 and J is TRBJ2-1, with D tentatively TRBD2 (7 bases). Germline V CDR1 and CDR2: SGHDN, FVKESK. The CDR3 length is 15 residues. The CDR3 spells CASTQGGGPYNEQFF. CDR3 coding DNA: TGTGCCAGCACCCAAGGCGGGGGCCCCTACAATGAGCAGTTCTTC.

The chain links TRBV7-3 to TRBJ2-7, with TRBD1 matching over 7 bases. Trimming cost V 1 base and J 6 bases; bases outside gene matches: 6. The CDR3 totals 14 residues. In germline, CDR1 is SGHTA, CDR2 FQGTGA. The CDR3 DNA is TGTGCCAGCAGCTTAATCCAGGGGGTCGGCGAGCAGTACTTC. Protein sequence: CASSLIQGVGEQYF.

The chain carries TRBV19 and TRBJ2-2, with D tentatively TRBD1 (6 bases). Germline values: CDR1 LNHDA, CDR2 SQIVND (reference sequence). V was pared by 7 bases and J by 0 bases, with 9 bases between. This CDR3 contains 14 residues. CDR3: CASIDRTNTGELFF. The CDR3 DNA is TGTGCCAGTATAGACAGGACGAACACCGGGGAGCTGTTTTTT.

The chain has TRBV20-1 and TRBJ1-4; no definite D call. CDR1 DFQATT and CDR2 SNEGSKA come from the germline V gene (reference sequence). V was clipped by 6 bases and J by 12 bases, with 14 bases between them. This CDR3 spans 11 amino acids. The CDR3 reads CSARPRRELFF. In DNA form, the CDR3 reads TGCAGTGCCCGACCCCGGAGGGAACTGTTTTTT.

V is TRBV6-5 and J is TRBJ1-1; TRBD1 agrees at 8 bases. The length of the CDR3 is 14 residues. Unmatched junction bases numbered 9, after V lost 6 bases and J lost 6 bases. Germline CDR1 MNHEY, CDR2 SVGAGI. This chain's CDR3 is CASSPRQGASEAFF. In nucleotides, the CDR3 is TGTGCCAGCAGCCCACGTCAGGGGGCGTCTGAAGCTTTCTTT.

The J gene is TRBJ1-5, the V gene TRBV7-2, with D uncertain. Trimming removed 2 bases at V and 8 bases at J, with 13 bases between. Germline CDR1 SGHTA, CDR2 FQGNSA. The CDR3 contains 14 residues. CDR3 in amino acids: CASSLSGGWEPQHF. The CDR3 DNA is TGTGCCAGCAGCTTAAGTGGCGGCTGGGAGCCCCAGCATTTT.

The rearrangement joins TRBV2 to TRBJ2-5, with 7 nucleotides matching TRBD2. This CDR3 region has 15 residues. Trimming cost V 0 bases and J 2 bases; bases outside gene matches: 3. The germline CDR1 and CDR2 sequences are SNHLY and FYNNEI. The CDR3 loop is CASSEASGPQETQYF. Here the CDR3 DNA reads TGTGCCAGCAGTGAAGCTAGCGGGCCTCAAGAGACCCAGTACTTC.

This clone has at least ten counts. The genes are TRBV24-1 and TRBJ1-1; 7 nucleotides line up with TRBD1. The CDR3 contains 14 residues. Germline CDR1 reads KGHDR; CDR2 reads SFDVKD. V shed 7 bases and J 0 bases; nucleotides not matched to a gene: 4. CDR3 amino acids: CATRGTGVNTEAFF. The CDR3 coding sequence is TGTGCCACCAGAGGTACAGGGGTGAACACTGAAGCTTTCTTT.

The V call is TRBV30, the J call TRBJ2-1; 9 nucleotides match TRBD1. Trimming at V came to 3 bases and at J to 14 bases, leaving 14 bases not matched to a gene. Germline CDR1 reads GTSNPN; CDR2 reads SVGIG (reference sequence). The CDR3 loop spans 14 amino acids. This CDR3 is CAWRGSTGTGREFF. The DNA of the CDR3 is TGTGCCTGGAGGGGGTCAACCGGGACAGGGAGGGAGTTCTTC.

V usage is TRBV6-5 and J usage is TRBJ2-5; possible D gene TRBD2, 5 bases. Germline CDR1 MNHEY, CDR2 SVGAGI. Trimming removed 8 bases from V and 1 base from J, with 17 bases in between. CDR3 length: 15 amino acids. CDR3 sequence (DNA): TGTGCCAGCGGAATTCAGGCGGGTAGCCAAGAGACCCAGTACTTC. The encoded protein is CASGIQAGSQETQYF.

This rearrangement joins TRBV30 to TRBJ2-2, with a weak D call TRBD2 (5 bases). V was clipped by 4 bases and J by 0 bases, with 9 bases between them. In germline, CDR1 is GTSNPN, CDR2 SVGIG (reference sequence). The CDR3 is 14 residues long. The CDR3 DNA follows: TGTGCCTGGAAGGCGGGCCCGAACACCGGGGAGCTGTTTTTT. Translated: CAWKAGPNTGELFF.

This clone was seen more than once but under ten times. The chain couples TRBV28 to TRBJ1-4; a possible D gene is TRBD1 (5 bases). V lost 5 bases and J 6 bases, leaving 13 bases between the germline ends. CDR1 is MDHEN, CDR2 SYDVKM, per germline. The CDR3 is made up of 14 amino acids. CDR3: CASSPPGVDEKLFF. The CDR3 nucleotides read TGTGCCAGCAGTCCCCCGGGGGTGGATGAAAAACTGTTTTTT.

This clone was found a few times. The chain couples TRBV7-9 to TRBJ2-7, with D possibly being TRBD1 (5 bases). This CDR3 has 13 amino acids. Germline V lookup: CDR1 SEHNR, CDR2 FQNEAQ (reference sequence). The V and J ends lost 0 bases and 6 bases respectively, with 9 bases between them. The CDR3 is CASSLAGRGEQYF. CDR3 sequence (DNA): TGTGCCAGCAGCTTAGCCGGTAGGGGCGAGCAGTACTTC.

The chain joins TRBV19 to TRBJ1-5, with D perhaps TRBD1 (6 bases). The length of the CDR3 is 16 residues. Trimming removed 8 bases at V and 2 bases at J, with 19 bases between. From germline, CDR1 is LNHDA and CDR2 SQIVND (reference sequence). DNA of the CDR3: TGTGCCAGTTCACCGACAGGTTCGATCGGCAATCAGCCCCAGCATTTT. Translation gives CASSPTGSIGNQPQHF.